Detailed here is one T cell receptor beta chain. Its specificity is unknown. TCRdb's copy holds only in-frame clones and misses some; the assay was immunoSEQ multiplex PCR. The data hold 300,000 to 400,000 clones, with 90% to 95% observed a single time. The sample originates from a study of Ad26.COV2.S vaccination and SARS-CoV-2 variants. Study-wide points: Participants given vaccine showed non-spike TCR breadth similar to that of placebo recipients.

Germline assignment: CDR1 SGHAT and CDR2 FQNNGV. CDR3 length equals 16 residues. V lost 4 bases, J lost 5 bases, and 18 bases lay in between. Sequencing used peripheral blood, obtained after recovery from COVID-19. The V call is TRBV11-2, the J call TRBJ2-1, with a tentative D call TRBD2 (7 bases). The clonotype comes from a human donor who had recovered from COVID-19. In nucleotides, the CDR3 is TGTGCCAGCAGCTCCATTAGGGGGGGGCGAAACAATGAGCAGTTCTTC. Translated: CASSSIRGGRNNEQFF.